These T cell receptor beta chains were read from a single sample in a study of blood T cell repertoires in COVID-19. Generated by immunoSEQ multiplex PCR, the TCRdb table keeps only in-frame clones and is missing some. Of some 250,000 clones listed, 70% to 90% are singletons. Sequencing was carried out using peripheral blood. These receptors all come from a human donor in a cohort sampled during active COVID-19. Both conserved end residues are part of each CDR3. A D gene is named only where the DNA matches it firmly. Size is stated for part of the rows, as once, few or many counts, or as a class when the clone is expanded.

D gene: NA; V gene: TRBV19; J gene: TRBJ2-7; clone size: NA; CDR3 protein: CASSNRGSYEQYF
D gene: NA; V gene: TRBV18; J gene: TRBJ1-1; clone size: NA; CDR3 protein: CASSLRQNTEAFF
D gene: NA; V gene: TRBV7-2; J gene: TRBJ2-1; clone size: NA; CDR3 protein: CASSADPGKTLYNEQFF
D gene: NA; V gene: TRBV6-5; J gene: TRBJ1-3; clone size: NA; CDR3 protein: CASSMGPLSGNTIYF
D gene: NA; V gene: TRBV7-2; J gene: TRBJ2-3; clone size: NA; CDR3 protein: CASSLGSGLTDTQYF
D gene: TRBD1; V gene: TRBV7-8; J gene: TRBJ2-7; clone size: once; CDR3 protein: CASSLFGQGTYEQYF
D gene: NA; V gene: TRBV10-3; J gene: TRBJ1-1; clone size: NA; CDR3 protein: CAISGGGATEAFF
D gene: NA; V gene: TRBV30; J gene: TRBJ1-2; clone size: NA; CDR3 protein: CAWSGQVGLYGYTF
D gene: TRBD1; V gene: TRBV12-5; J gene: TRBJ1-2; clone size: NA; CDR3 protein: CASGLDRGTGPNYGYTF
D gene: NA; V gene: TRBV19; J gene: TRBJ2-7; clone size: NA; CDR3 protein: CASSIGQRAYEQYF
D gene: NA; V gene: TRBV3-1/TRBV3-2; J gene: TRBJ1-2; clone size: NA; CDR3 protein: CASSQDGNVLHGYTF
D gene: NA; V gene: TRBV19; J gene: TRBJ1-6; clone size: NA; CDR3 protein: CASSIDRDTNSPLHF
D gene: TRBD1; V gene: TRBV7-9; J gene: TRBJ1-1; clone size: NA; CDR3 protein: CASSSSDRERSGRTEAFF
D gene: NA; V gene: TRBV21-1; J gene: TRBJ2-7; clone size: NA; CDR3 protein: CASQGGLDEQYF
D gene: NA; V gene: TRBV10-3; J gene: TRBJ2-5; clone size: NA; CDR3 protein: CAISSGPNNKYF
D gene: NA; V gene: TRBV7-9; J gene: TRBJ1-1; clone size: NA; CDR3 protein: CASSFPRTGTEAFF
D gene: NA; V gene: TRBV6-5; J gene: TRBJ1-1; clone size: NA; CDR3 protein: CASKANTEAFF
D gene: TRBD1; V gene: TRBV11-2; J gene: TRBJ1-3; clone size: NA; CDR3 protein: CASSQWTGSGNTIYF
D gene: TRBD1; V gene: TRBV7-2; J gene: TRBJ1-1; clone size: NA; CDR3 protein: CASSFRQGANTEAFF
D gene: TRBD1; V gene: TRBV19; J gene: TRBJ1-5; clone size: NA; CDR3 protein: CASSPLTGATGQPQHF
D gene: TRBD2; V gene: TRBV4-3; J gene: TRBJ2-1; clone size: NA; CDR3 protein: CASSRRWPSGAGNEQFF
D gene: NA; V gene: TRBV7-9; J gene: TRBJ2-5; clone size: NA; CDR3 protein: CASSFGGETQYF